Included here is one TCR beta chain sequence, with context. Its target is not known. V was cut by 0 bases and J by 2 bases, with 12 bases left in between. The germline V gene encodes CDR1 MNHNS and CDR2 SASEGT. CDR3 length: 16 residues. As to treatment: oral pan-JAK inhibitor, 5-10 mg twice daily. The data belong to a study of CD8+ T cells in alopecia areata. Study overall: Those patients who were treated received oral tofacitinib, which was given at 5 to 10 mg twice daily for moderate-to-severe alopecia areata. Study-wide results and caveats: Tofacitinib delivered significant drops in scalp clonality and in expanded CD8+ clones among the top 100. Sharing of TCR sequences between patients (possibly for HLA-related reasons) was less clear than in mice.

RNA was extracted and reverse transcribed into cDNA as the sequencing template. Method: immunoSEQ multiplex PCR; TCRdb's copy keeps in-frame clones and lacks some. The sample contains over 100,000 clones, roughly 55% of which appear only once. The receptor comes from a human donor with alopecia areata. V is TRBV6-1 and J is TRBJ2-3; maybe TRBD1 (5 bases). Sequencing used CD8+ T cells sorted from blood, obtained at week 24, from a patient treated with tofacitinib. CDR3 region: CASSEAGWTLTDTQYF. In nucleotides, the CDR3 is TGTGCCAGCAGTGAAGCGGGATGGACACTCACAGATACGCAGTATTTT.